One sample yielded the 14 T cell receptor beta chains listed below, sequenced in a study of CD8+ T cells in alopecia areata. Extracted from the samples, RNA was reverse transcribed into cDNA to serve as the sequencing template. TCRdb's copy holds only in-frame clones and misses some; the assay was immunoSEQ multiplex PCR. The data hold 200,000 to 250,000 clones, with 64% observed a single time. Stated treatment: oral pan-JAK inhibitor, 5-10 mg twice daily. The starting material was CD4+ T cells sorted from blood, obtained at week 4, from a patient treated with tofacitinib. These TCRs come from a human donor with alopecia areata.

The chain uses TRBV6-7 and TRBJ2-7, with a tentative D call TRBD1 (5 bases). Being an ORF, TRBV6-7 has a function that is uncertain. V lost 2 bases to trimming and J lost 0 bases, with 17 bases between them. CDR3 length: 17 amino acids. The CDR3 DNA follows: TGTGCCAGCAGTTACCCGACGACAGAAAAAGACTCCTACGAGCAGTACTTC. This codes for CASSYPTTEKDSYEQYF.

The chain employs TRBV4-3 and TRBJ1-1; D is uncertain. CDR1 is LGHNA, CDR2 YSLEER, per germline. Trimming took 1 base from V and 3 from J, leaving 9 bases between them. The CDR3 contains 14 residues. The CDR3 DNA is TGCGCCAGCAGCCAAGCCCCTGGGGACACTGAAGCTTTCTTT. It codes for CASSQAPGDTEAFF.

This rearrangement joins TRBV6-6 to TRBJ1-2, with 11 bases that match TRBD1. CDR3 size: 14 residues. Germline values: CDR1 MNHNY, CDR2 SVGAGI (reference sequence). V dropped 6 bases and J dropped 6; count of bases not matched to a gene: 6. The CDR3 bases are TGTGCCAGCAGCTCCCCGGACAGGGGGCATGGCTACACCTTC. Its translation is CASSSPDRGHGYTF.

CDR3 sequence (DNA): TGCGCCAGCAGCTCCGGGACACAGATCTACGAGCAGTACTTC. Translation gives CASSSGTQIYEQYF. J is TRBJ2-7 and V is TRBV5-1; D is possibly TRBD1 (6 bases). V lost 3 bases, J lost 3 bases, and 13 bases lay in between. Germline V gene sequence: CDR1 SGHRS, CDR2 YFSETQ. The CDR3 covers 14 residues.

The chain carries TRBV2 and TRBJ2-1; D not certain. The length of the CDR3 is 11 residues. Germline-derived CDR1 and CDR2 are SNHLY and FYNNEI. The V end was cut by 10 bases, the J end by 0 bases, with 4 bases between. DNA for the CDR3: TGTGCCATGCACTCCTACAATGAGCAGTTCTTC. Protein product: CAMHSYNEQFF.

This sequence joins TRBV7-2 and TRBJ2-6; unclear D gene. The germline CDR1 and CDR2 sequences are SGHTA and FQGNSA. The CDR3 sequence is 16 residues long. V gave up 6 bases and J gave up 0 bases, with 12 bases separating them. CDR3 sequence reads: CASRPPANSGANVLTF. DNA of the CDR3: TGTGCCAGCAGACCTCCCGCTAACTCTGGGGCCAACGTCCTGACTTTC.

A few counts support this clone. V usage is TRBV5-1 and J usage is TRBJ1-2, with unresolved D. This CDR3 has 14 amino acids. In germline, CDR1 is SGHRS, CDR2 YFSETQ. With 0 bases removed from V and 4 bases from J, the gap between germline ends came to 10 bases. CDR3 in amino acids: CASSLDSTSYGYTF. The CDR3 DNA reads TGCGCCAGCAGCTTGGACAGTACCTCCTATGGCTACACCTTC.

The CDR3 spells CASSQFVTGLANYGYTF. CDR3 sequence (DNA): TGCGCCAGCAGCCAGTTCGTAACAGGATTAGCTAACTATGGCTACACCTTC. The rearrangement uses TRBV4-3 and TRBJ1-2, with a possible D match to TRBD1 (5 bases). The CDR3 is 17 residues long. V was trimmed by 3 bases and J by 0 bases, leaving 17 bases between them. Per the germline V gene, CDR1 is LGHNA and CDR2 is YSLEER.

The V and J genes are TRBV29-1 and TRBJ1-2, with 9 bases fitting TRBD1. The CDR3 length is 13 residues. J lost 5 bases, V lost 6 bases, and 7 bases had no gene match. Germline values: CDR1 SQVTM, CDR2 ANQGSEA. The CDR3 nucleotides are TGCAGCGTCTCAGAGGGACAGGGATATGGCTACACCTTC. It encodes CSVSEGQGYGYTF.

The chain combines TRBV27 with TRBJ2-5, with 7 bases lining up with TRBD2. This CDR3 spans 14 amino acids. Germline trimming cut 5 bases from V and 5 bases from J; bases unmatched to any gene: 8. Germline CDR1 is MNHEY and CDR2 is SMNVEV (reference sequence). The CDR3 sequence: CASSRGGNRETQYF. As DNA, the CDR3 is TGTGCCAGCAGTCGCGGGGGAAACCGGGAGACCCAGTACTTC.

The V call is TRBV10-3, the J call TRBJ1-5; D unresolved. V was pared by 2 bases and J by 5 bases, with 7 bases between. The germline CDR1 and CDR2 sequences are ENHRY and SYGVKD. There are 13 residues in the CDR3. DNA of the CDR3: TGTGCCATCAGTGAGGCCCTTTATCAGCCCCAGCATTTT. Its protein product is CAISEALYQPQHF.

The gene calls are TRBV7-6 and TRBJ2-3, with D possibly matching TRBD2 (6 bases). The germline CDR1 and CDR2 sequences are SGHVS and FNYEAQ. The V gene lost 2 bases and the J gene lost 4 bases, with 7 bases spanning the gap. CDR3 size: 13 residues. The CDR3 loop is CASSLPSADTQYF. CDR3 in DNA: TGTGCCAGCAGCTTACCTAGCGCAGATACGCAGTATTTT.

The V and J genes are TRBV27 and TRBJ1-1; a weak D match, TRBD1 (5 bases). The V end was cut by 0 bases, the J end by 7 bases, with 9 bases between. This CDR3 has 13 amino acids. From germline, CDR1 is MNHEY and CDR2 SMNVEV (reference sequence). In nucleotides, the CDR3 is TGTGCCAGCAGTTTATCAAGGGGCGTTGAAGCTTTCTTT. Its protein is CASSLSRGVEAFF.

This clone has a single count. The V and J genes are TRBV29-1 and TRBJ2-5, with 9 bases identical to TRBD1. CDR1 is SQVTM and CDR2 is ANQGSEA in the germline V gene. The CDR3 covers 14 residues. J gave up 6 bases and V 5 bases, and 10 bases lay outside the gene matches. This CDR3 is CSVYPGQGRKTQYF. DNA of the CDR3: TGCAGCGTTTACCCGGGACAGGGTAGGAAGACCCAGTACTTC.